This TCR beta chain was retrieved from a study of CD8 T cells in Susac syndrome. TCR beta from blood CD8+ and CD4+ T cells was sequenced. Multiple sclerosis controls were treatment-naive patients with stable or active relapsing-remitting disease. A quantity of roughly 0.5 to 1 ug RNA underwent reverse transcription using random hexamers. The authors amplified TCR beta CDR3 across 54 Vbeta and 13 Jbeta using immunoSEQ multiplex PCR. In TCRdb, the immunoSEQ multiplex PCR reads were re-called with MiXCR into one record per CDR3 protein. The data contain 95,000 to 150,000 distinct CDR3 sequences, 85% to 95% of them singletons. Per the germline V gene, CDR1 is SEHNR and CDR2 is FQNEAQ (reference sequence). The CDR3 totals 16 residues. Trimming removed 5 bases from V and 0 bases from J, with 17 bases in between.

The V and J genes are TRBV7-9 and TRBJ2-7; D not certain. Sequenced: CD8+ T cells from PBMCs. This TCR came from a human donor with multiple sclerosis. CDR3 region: CASSVQFGSSSYEQYF. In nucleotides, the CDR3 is TGTGCCAGCAGCGTCCAGTTCGGGTCAAGCTCCTACGAGCAGTACTTC. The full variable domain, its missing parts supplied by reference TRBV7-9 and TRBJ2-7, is DTGVSQNPRHKITKRGQNVTFRCDPISEHNRLYWYRQTLGQGPEFLTYFQNEAQLEKSRLLSDRFSAERPKGSFSTLEIQRTEQGDSAMYLCASSVQFGSSSYEQYFGPGTRLTVT.